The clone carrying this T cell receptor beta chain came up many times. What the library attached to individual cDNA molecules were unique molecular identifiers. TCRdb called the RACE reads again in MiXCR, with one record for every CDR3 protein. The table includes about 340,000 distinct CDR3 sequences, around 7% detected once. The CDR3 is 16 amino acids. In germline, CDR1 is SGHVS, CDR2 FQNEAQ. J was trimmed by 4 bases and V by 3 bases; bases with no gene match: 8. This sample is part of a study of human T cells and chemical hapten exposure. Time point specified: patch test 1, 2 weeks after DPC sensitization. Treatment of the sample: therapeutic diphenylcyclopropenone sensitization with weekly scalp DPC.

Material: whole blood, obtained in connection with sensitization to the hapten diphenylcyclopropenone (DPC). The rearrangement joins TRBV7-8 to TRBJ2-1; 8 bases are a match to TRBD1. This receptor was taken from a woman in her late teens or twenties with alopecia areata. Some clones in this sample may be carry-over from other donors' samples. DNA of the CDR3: TGTGCCAGCAGCTTCAGGGGGCCTCCTAATTACAATGAGCAGTTCTTC. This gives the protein CASSFRGPPNYNEQFF.